This T cell receptor (beta chain) was sequenced in a study of blood T cell repertoires in COVID-19. The wider study: Acute-phase and convalescent COVID-19 samples originated in the United States, Italy and Spain. Sources were T cells, B-cell-depleted T cells, or PBMCs; the material itself was cDNA or gDNA.

V was clipped by 4 bases and J by 0 bases; unmatched bases: 9. The CDR3 is 17 residues long. The V gene's germline CDR1 is LGHDT and CDR2 YNNKEL (reference sequence). Original analysis: Researchers report that nucleated cell counts were estimated from reference gene primer amplification. Produced via immunoSEQ multiplex PCR; TCRdb's table is partial and in-frame only. For V, J and clone size, that table is used; D and trimming come from the DNA. The sample lists around 63,000 clones, 70% to 85% seen once, with 25% to 35% in the top ten. The rearrangement uses TRBV3-1 (or the pseudogene TRBV3-2) and TRBJ2-3; 8 nucleotides line up with TRBD2. Sequenced input: peripheral blood. This TCR was sampled from a human donor in a cohort sampled during active COVID-19. CDR3: CASSPAPASGSTDTQYF. As DNA, the CDR3 is TGTGCCAGCAGCCCTGCCCCGGCTAGCGGGAGCACAGATACGCAGTATTTT.